A selection of T cell receptor beta chains follows, all from one sample in a study of cytomegalovirus exposure and HLA in healthy donors. Profiling relied on immunoSEQ multiplex PCR, and the TCRdb table lists in-frame clones only, not all of them. Of about 120,000 clones in the sample, approximately 94% were seen once. Sample: PBMCs. These receptors were obtained from a man in his late teens or twenties in good health and CMV-seronegative. Each CDR3 is given with its conserved first and last residue. The order of the fields is V gene, D gene, J gene, clone size, CDR3 protein, CDR3 DNA. A D gene is named only where the DNA matches it firmly. Clone size is shown for a subset of rows, as once, few, many or a class of expanded clone.

V gene: TRBV7-3; D gene: .; J gene: TRBJ2-3; clone size: .; CDR3 protein: CASSLIPFPAGSTDTQYF; CDR3 DNA: TGTGCCAGCAGCTTAATTCCCTTTCCTGCGGGGAGTACAGATACGCAGTATTTT
V gene: TRBV7-3; D gene: TRBD2; J gene: TRBJ2-1; clone size: .; CDR3 protein: CASSWASGNEQFF; CDR3 DNA: TGTGCCAGCAGCTGGGCTAGCGGGAATGAGCAGTTCTTC
V gene: TRBV2; D gene: TRBD2; J gene: TRBJ2-1; clone size: once; CDR3 protein: CASREGGSSYNEQFF; CDR3 DNA: TGTGCCAGCAGGGAGGGAGGGAGCTCCTACAATGAGCAGTTCTTC
V gene: TRBV4-1; D gene: .; J gene: TRBJ2-5; clone size: .; CDR3 protein: CASSQLRGETQYF; CDR3 DNA: TGCGCCAGCAGCCAGCTCCGGGGAGAGACCCAGTACTTC
V gene: TRBV29-1; D gene: .; J gene: TRBJ1-2; clone size: .; CDR3 protein: CSVDRGYGYTF; CDR3 DNA: TGCAGCGTTGACAGGGGCTATGGCTACACCTTC
V gene: TRBV4-2; D gene: .; J gene: TRBJ1-2; clone size: once; CDR3 protein: CASSHRGQSNYGYTF; CDR3 DNA: TGTGCCAGCAGTCACCGTGGACAGTCTAACTATGGCTACACCTTC
V gene: TRBV28; D gene: TRBD2; J gene: TRBJ2-7; clone size: .; CDR3 protein: CASNTLAGASGEQYF; CDR3 DNA: TGTGCCAGCAACACCTTAGCGGGAGCATCGGGCGAGCAGTACTTC
V gene: TRBV9; D gene: TRBD1; J gene: TRBJ2-7; clone size: .; CDR3 protein: CASSTHGQGLSYEQYF; CDR3 DNA: TGTGCCAGCAGCACCCACGGACAGGGCCTCTCCTACGAGCAGTACTTC
V gene: TRBV30; D gene: .; J gene: TRBJ2-7; clone size: .; CDR3 protein: CAWGGTVRIKPYEQYF; CDR3 DNA: TGTGCCTGGGGCGGGACAGTAAGAATTAAACCGTACGAGCAGTACTTC
V gene: TRBV7-2; D gene: TRBD2; J gene: TRBJ2-4; clone size: .; CDR3 protein: CASSLISGFKNIQYF; CDR3 DNA: TGTGCCAGCAGCTTAATTAGCGGGTTCAAAAACATTCAGTACTTC
V gene: TRBV4-2; D gene: .; J gene: TRBJ2-7; clone size: .; CDR3 protein: CASSQEPFEQYF; CDR3 DNA: TGTGCCAGCAGCCAGGAGCCATTCGAGCAGTACTTC
V gene: TRBV4-2; D gene: .; J gene: TRBJ1-1; clone size: .; CDR3 protein: CASSHEGTTEAFF; CDR3 DNA: TGTGCCAGCAGCCACGAGGGAACGACTGAAGCTTTCTTT
V gene: TRBV28; D gene: .; J gene: TRBJ1-2; clone size: .; CDR3 protein: CASSLLSGVGYTF; CDR3 DNA: TGTGCCAGCAGTTTATTATCGGGGGTTGGCTACACCTTC
V gene: TRBV7-9; D gene: TRBD2; J gene: TRBJ2-7; clone size: .; CDR3 protein: CASSLGLAGGPGEQYF; CDR3 DNA: TGTGCCAGCAGCTTAGGGCTAGCGGGAGGGCCAGGGGAGCAGTACTTC
V gene: TRBV27; D gene: .; J gene: TRBJ1-2; clone size: .; CDR3 protein: CASSPGYGYTF; CDR3 DNA: TGTGCCAGCAGTCCAGGGTATGGCTACACCTTC
V gene: TRBV4-3; D gene: .; J gene: TRBJ2-7; clone size: .; CDR3 protein: CASSHLFASTYEQYF; CDR3 DNA: TGCGCCAGCAGCCATCTATTTGCTTCGACCTACGAGCAGTACTTC
V gene: TRBV27; D gene: .; J gene: TRBJ2-3; clone size: .; CDR3 protein: CASSLSEISTDTQYF; CDR3 DNA: TGTGCCAGCAGTTTATCGGAGATTAGCACAGATACGCAGTATTTT
V gene: TRBV28; D gene: .; J gene: TRBJ1-1; clone size: .; CDR3 protein: CASSLGEWTEAFF; CDR3 DNA: TGTGCCAGCAGTTTAGGGGAGTGGACTGAAGCTTTCTTT
V gene: TRBV2; D gene: TRBD2; J gene: TRBJ2-1; clone size: .; CDR3 protein: CASRGDYEGGEQFF; CDR3 DNA: TGTGCCAGCAGGGGGGACTATGAGGGAGGAGAGCAGTTCTTC
V gene: TRBV7-9; D gene: TRBD1; J gene: TRBJ1-1; clone size: .; CDR3 protein: CASSLRTGPNTEAFF; CDR3 DNA: TGTGCCAGCAGCTTAAGGACAGGCCCGAACACTGAAGCTTTCTTT
V gene: TRBV29-1; D gene: .; J gene: TRBJ2-7; clone size: .; CDR3 protein: CSVRGSGDEQYF; CDR3 DNA: TGCAGCGTTCGAGGGTCAGGCGACGAGCAGTACTTC
V gene: TRBV27; D gene: TRBD2; J gene: TRBJ2-2; clone size: .; CDR3 protein: CASSLLAGSTGELFF; CDR3 DNA: TGTGCCAGCAGTTTACTAGCGGGGTCCACCGGGGAGCTGTTTTTT
V gene: TRBV14; D gene: .; J gene: TRBJ2-2; clone size: .; CDR3 protein: CASSLLDIPNTGELFF; CDR3 DNA: TGTGCCAGCAGCCTCCTGGACATCCCGAACACCGGGGAGCTGTTTTTT
V gene: TRBV30; D gene: TRBD1; J gene: TRBJ1-1; clone size: .; CDR3 protein: CAWSVPQGEGTEAFF; CDR3 DNA: TGTGCCTGGAGTGTACCACAGGGGGAAGGAACTGAAGCTTTCTTT
V gene: TRBV27; D gene: TRBD2; J gene: TRBJ2-7; clone size: .; CDR3 protein: CASSSWGREGGDEQYF; CDR3 DNA: TGTGCCAGCAGTTCGTGGGGGCGGGAGGGAGGTGACGAGCAGTACTTC
V gene: TRBV7-9; D gene: TRBD1; J gene: TRBJ1-1; clone size: .; CDR3 protein: CASSPPEGATEAFF; CDR3 DNA: TGTGCCAGCAGCCCCCCCGAGGGGGCCACTGAAGCTTTCTTT
V gene: TRBV19; D gene: TRBD1; J gene: TRBJ1-4; clone size: .; CDR3 protein: CASSIDGQGAFNEKLFF; CDR3 DNA: TGTGCCAGTAGTATTGACGGACAGGGGGCCTTTAATGAAAAACTGTTTTTT
V gene: TRBV7-2; D gene: .; J gene: TRBJ1-2; clone size: .; CDR3 protein: CASSPRRGYGYTF; CDR3 DNA: TGTGCCAGCAGCCCCCGAAGGGGCTATGGCTACACCTTC
V gene: TRBV9; D gene: .; J gene: TRBJ2-2; clone size: .; CDR3 protein: CASSLEGVYTGELFF; CDR3 DNA: TGTGCCAGCAGCCTTGAGGGGGTGTACACCGGGGAGCTGTTTTTT
V gene: TRBV6-1; D gene: TRBD2; J gene: TRBJ2-7; clone size: .; CDR3 protein: CASSEHLAGSSYEQYF; CDR3 DNA: TGTGCCAGCAGTGAACACCTAGCGGGGAGCTCCTACGAGCAGTACTTC
V gene: TRBV6-5; D gene: TRBD2; J gene: TRBJ2-2; clone size: once; CDR3 protein: CASSYPSGNTGELFF; CDR3 DNA: TGTGCCAGCAGTTACCCTAGCGGGAACACCGGGGAGCTGTTTTTT
V gene: TRBV28; D gene: TRBD2; J gene: TRBJ2-7; clone size: .; CDR3 protein: CASSLSTSGTFYEQYF; CDR3 DNA: TGTGCCAGCAGTTTATCGACTAGCGGGACTTTCTACGAGCAGTACTTC
V gene: TRBV7-9; D gene: TRBD1; J gene: TRBJ1-1; clone size: .; CDR3 protein: CASSYVRDRGPLEMEAFF; CDR3 DNA: TGTGCCAGCAGCTATGTACGGGACAGGGGGCCCCTTGAAATGGAAGCTTTCTTT
V gene: TRBV11-2; D gene: .; J gene: TRBJ1-1; clone size: .; CDR3 protein: CASSFAVGVATEAFF; CDR3 DNA: TGTGCCAGCAGCTTCGCGGTAGGGGTGGCCACTGAAGCTTTCTTT
V gene: TRBV20-1; D gene: .; J gene: TRBJ2-7; clone size: .; CDR3 protein: CSARGPYEQYF; CDR3 DNA: TGCAGTGCTAGGGGCCCCTACGAGCAGTACTTC
V gene: TRBV4-2; D gene: TRBD1; J gene: TRBJ2-1; clone size: .; CDR3 protein: CASSQEGQRDNEQFF; CDR3 DNA: TGTGCCAGCAGCCAAGAGGGACAGAGAGACAATGAGCAGTTCTTC
V gene: TRBV11-1; D gene: .; J gene: TRBJ1-5; clone size: few; CDR3 protein: CASSLGPERSQPQHF; CDR3 DNA: TGTGCCAGCAGCTTAGGGCCCGAGAGGAGTCAGCCCCAGCATTTT
V gene: TRBV6-1; D gene: TRBD1; J gene: TRBJ1-5; clone size: .; CDR3 protein: CASSGGQGGQPQHF; CDR3 DNA: TGTGCCAGCAGTGGGGGACAGGGGGGTCAGCCCCAGCATTTT
V gene: TRBV7-2; D gene: .; J gene: TRBJ1-2; clone size: few; CDR3 protein: CASSFGGTYGYTF; CDR3 DNA: TGTGCCAGCAGCTTCGGGGGAACCTATGGCTACACCTTC
V gene: TRBV10-3; D gene: TRBD2; J gene: TRBJ2-1; clone size: once; CDR3 protein: CAIRNTSGSYNEQFF; CDR3 DNA: TGTGCCATCCGTAACACTAGCGGATCTTACAATGAGCAGTTCTTC
V gene: TRBV5-1; D gene: .; J gene: TRBJ2-3; clone size: .; CDR3 protein: CASNQGLTDTQYF; CDR3 DNA: TGCGCCAGCAACCAGGGCCTCACAGATACGCAGTATTTT
V gene: TRBV4-2; D gene: .; J gene: TRBJ2-1; clone size: .; CDR3 protein: CASSVRSGASSYNEQFF; CDR3 DNA: TGTGCCAGCAGCGTTCGTAGCGGAGCCAGCTCCTACAATGAGCAGTTCTTC
V gene: TRBV14; D gene: .; J gene: TRBJ1-2; clone size: .; CDR3 protein: CASSQPGTPWGYTF; CDR3 DNA: TGTGCCAGCAGCCAACCCGGGACTCCCTGGGGCTACACCTTC
V gene: TRBV18; D gene: .; J gene: TRBJ2-7; clone size: .; CDR3 protein: CASSPLGRGVYEQYF; CDR3 DNA: TGTGCCAGCTCACCCCTGGGGCGTGGGGTCTACGAGCAGTACTTC
V gene: TRBV28; D gene: TRBD2; J gene: TRBJ2-2; clone size: .; CDR3 protein: CASSPLAGGPGTGELFF; CDR3 DNA: TGTGCCAGCAGCCCTCTAGCGGGAGGGCCCGGAACCGGGGAGCTGTTTTTT
V gene: TRBV7-2; D gene: TRBD1; J gene: TRBJ1-5; clone size: .; CDR3 protein: CASSFTGETSNQPQHF; CDR3 DNA: TGTGCCAGCAGCTTTACAGGGGAGACTAGCAATCAGCCCCAGCATTTT
V gene: TRBV7-3; D gene: .; J gene: TRBJ2-3; clone size: .; CDR3 protein: CASSFEGRSGTDTQYF; CDR3 DNA: TGTGCCAGCAGCTTCGAAGGGAGGTCGGGCACAGATACGCAGTATTTT
V gene: TRBV28; D gene: .; J gene: TRBJ2-6; clone size: .; CDR3 protein: CASMETRANVLTF; CDR3 DNA: TGTGCCAGCATGGAGACGAGGGCCAACGTCCTGACTTTC
V gene: TRBV25-1; D gene: TRBD2; J gene: TRBJ2-3; clone size: .; CDR3 protein: CASSDPSAGGTTDTQYF; CDR3 DNA: TGTGCCAGCAGTGACCCCTCAGCGGGAGGGACCACAGATACGCAGTATTTT
V gene: TRBV7-2; D gene: TRBD1; J gene: TRBJ2-7; clone size: .; CDR3 protein: CASSLFAGQGAWEQYF; CDR3 DNA: TGTGCCAGCAGCTTATTCGCGGGACAGGGGGCTTGGGAGCAGTACTTC
V gene: TRBV6-5; D gene: TRBD1; J gene: TRBJ2-7; clone size: .; CDR3 protein: CASSRTGYEQYF; CDR3 DNA: TGTGCCAGCAGTCGGACAGGCTACGAGCAGTACTTC
V gene: TRBV18; D gene: .; J gene: TRBJ2-7; clone size: once; CDR3 protein: CASSRASGGSYEQYF; CDR3 DNA: TGTGCCAGCTCGCGGGCGTCAGGGGGGTCCTACGAGCAGTACTTC
V gene: TRBV6-1; D gene: TRBD1; J gene: TRBJ1-3; clone size: .; CDR3 protein: CASSRTGGAGNTIYF; CDR3 DNA: TGTGCCAGCAGCCGGACAGGGGGTGCTGGAAACACCATATATTTT
V gene: TRBV9; D gene: TRBD1; J gene: TRBJ1-3; clone size: .; CDR3 protein: CASSVMVGQGNTIYF; CDR3 DNA: TGTGCCAGCAGCGTCATGGTGGGACAGGGGAACACCATATATTTT
V gene: TRBV2; D gene: .; J gene: TRBJ2-1; clone size: few; CDR3 protein: CARGQDPSGIYNEQFF; CDR3 DNA: TGTGCCAGGGGACAGGACCCTAGCGGGATCTACAATGAGCAGTTCTTC
V gene: TRBV14; D gene: TRBD1; J gene: TRBJ2-1; clone size: .; CDR3 protein: CASSPQGTKQFF; CDR3 DNA: TGTGCCAGCAGCCCACAGGGGACCAAGCAGTTCTTC
V gene: TRBV19; D gene: TRBD2; J gene: TRBJ2-1; clone size: once; CDR3 protein: CASSIELAGYNEQFF; CDR3 DNA: TGTGCCAGTAGTATAGAACTAGCGGGGTACAATGAGCAGTTCTTC